This TCR beta chain is drawn from a study of T-cell reconstitution after alpha-beta-depleted transplantation in children. Study-wide results and caveats: It was reported that alpha-beta T cells came from several hundred expanded graft clones (about two months after transplant). From newly produced T cells came most of the T-cell counts and diversity one year after transplant. The origin of high day-60 TCRbeta diversity in some patients lay in surviving recipient T cells and thymic progenitors.

As it was prepared, the TCRbeta library received unique molecular identifiers. TCRdb itself ran the PCR reads through MiXCR, one entry per CDR3 protein. The sample holds 200,000 to 300,000 distinct CDR3 sequences, about 25% seen once. Notes on this clonotype: Its antigen remains unidentified.

The sequence was obtained from a girl aged 2-10 years with Fanconi anemia, due to receive a stem cell transplant. The material was PBMCs, obtained before TCRalphabeta/CD19-depleted stem cell transplant.

CDR3 nucleotides: TGCAGCGCCGTCCGGGACAACAGACTCGGGACTGAAGCTTTCTTT. Translation gives CSAVRDNRLGTEAFF. The rearrangement uses TRBV29-1 and TRBJ1-1, with D maybe TRBD1 (6 bases). V shed 7 bases and J shed 5 bases, with 23 bases lying between them. Germline V CDR1 and CDR2: SQVTM, ANQGSEA. This CDR3 spans 15 amino acids.